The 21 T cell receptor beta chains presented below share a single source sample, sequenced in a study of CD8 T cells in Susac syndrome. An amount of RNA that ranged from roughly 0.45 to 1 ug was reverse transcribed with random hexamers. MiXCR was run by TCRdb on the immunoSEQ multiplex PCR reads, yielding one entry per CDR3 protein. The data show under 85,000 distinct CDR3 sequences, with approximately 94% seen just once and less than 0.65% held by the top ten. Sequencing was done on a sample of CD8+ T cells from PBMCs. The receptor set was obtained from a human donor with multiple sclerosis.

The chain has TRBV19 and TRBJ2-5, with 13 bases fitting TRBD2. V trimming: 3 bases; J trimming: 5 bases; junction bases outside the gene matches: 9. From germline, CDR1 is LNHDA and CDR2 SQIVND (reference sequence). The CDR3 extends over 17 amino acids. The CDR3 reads CASSIRSRTSGGETQYF. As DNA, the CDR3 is TGTGCCAGTAGTATTAGGAGCCGGACTAGCGGGGGCGAGACCCAGTACTTC.

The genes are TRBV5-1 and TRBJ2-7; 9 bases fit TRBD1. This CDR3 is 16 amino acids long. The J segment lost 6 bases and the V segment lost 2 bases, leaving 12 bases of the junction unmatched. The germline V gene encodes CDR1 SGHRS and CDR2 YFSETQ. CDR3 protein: CASSFEGQGDVGEQYF. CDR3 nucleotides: TGCGCCAGCAGCTTCGAGGGACAGGGAGATGTTGGCGAGCAGTACTTC.

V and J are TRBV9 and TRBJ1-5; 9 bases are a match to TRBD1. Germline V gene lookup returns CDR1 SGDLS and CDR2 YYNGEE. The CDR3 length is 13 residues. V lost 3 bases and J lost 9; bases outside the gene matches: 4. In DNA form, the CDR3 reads TGTGCCAGCAGCGCGACAGGGGGTCGGCCCCAGCATTTT. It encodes CASSATGGRPQHF.

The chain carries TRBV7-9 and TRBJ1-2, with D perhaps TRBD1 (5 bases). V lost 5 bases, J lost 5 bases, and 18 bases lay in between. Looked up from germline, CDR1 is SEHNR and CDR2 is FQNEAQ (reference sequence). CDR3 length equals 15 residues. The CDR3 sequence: CASSVSGTPTYGYTF. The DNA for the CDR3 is TGTGCCAGCAGCGTATCCGGGACGCCTACGTATGGCTACACCTTC.

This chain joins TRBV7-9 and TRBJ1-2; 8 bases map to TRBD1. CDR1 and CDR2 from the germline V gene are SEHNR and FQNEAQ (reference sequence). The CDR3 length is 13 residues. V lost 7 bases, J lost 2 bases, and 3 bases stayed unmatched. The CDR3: CASNTGGNYGYTF. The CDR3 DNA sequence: TGTGCCAGCAATACAGGGGGAAACTATGGCTACACCTTC.

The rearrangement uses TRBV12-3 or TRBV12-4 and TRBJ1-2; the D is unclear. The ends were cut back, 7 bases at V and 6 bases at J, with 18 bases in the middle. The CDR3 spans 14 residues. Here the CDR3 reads CASTRMFSTDGYTF. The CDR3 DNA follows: TGTGCCAGCACCCGGATGTTTTCCACCGATGGCTACACCTTC.

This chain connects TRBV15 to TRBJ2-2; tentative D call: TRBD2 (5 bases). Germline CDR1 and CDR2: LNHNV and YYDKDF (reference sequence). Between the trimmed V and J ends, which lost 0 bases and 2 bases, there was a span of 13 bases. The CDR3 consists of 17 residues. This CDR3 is CATSRDFRGPNTGELFF. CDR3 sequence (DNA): TGTGCCACCAGCAGAGATTTTCGGGGTCCTAACACCGGGGAGCTGTTTTTT. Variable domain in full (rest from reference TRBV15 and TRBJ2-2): DAMVIQNPRYQVTQFGKPVTLSCSQTLNHNVMYWYQQKSSQAPKLLFHYYDKDFNNEADTPDNFQSRRPNTSFCFLDIRSPGLGDTAMYLCATSRDFRGPNTGELFFGEGSRLTVL.

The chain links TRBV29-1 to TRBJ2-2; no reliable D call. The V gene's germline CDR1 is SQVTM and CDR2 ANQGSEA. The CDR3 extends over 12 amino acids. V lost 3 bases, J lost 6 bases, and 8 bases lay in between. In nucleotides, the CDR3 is TGCAGCGTTGAGGTCGAGGCCGGGGAGCTGTTTTTT. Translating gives CSVEVEAGELFF.

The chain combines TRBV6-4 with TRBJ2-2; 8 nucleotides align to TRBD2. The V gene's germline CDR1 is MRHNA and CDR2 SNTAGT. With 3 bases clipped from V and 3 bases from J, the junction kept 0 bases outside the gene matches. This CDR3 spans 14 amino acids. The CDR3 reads CASSERGDTGELFF. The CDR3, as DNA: TGTGCCAGCAGTGAGCGGGGGGACACCGGGGAGCTGTTTTTT.

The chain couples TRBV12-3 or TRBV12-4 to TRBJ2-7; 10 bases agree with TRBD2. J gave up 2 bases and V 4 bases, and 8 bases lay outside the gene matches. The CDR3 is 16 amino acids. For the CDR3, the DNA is TGTGCCAGCAGTTCCCGGGCTAGCGGGAGTACCTACGAGCAGTACTTC. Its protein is CASSSRASGSTYEQYF.

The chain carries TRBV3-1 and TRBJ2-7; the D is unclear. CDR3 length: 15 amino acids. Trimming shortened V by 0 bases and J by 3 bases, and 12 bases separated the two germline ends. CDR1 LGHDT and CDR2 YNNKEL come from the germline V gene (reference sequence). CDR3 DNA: TGTGCCAGCAGCCAAGATCCCGGCCACAACTACGAGCAGTACTTC. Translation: CASSQDPGHNYEQYF.

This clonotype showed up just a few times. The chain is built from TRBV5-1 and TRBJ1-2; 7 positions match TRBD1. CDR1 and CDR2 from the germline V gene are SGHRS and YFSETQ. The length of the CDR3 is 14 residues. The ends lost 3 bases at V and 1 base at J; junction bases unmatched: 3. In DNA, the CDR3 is TGCGCCAGCAGCTCCGGGACAGATAACTATGGCTACACCTTC. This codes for CASSSGTDNYGYTF.

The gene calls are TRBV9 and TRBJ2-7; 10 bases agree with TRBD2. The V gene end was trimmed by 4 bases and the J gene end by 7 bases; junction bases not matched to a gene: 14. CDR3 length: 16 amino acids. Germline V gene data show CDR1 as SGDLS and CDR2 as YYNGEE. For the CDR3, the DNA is TGTGCCAGCAGCAAGGGAGAGGGGCTAGCGGGAGATGAGCAGTACTTC. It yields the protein CASSKGEGLAGDEQYF.

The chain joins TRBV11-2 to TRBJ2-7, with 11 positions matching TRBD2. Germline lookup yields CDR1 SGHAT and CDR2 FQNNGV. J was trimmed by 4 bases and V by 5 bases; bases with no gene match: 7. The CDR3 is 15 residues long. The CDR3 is CASSPPGTSGYEQYF. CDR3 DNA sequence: TGTGCCAGCAGCCCCCCCGGGACTAGCGGATACGAGCAGTACTTC.

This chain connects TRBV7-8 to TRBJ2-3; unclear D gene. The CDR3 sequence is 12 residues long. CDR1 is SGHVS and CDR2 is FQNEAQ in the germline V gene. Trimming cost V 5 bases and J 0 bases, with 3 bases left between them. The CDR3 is CASSASTDTQYF. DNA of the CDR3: TGTGCCAGCAGCGCGAGCACAGATACGCAGTATTTT.

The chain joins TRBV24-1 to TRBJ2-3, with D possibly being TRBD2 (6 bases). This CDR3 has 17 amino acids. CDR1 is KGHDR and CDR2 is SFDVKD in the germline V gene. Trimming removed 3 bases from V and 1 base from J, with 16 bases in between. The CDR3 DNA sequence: TGTGCCACCAGTGATCCTCGGGCTAGCGCCCGCACAGATACGCAGTATTTT. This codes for CATSDPRASARTDTQYF.

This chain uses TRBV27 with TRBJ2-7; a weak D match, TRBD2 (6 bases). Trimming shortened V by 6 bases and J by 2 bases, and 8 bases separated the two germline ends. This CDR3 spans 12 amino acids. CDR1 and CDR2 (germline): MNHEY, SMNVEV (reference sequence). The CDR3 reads CASRDYTYEQYF. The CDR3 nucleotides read TGTGCCAGCAGGGACTACACCTACGAGCAGTACTTC.

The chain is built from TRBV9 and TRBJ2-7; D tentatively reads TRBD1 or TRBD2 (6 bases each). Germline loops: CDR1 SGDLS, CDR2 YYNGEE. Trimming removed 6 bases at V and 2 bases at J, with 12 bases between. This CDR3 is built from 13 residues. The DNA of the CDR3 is TGTGCCAGCAACGGAGGGGGAGCCTACGAGCAGTACTTC. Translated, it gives CASNGGGAYEQYF.

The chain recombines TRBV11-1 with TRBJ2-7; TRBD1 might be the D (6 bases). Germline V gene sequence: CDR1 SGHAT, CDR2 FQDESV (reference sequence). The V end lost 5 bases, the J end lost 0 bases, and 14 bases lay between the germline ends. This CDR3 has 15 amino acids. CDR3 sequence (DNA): TGTGCCAGCAGCGCCTCAGGGGATCCCTCCTACGAGCAGTACTTC. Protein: CASSASGDPSYEQYF.

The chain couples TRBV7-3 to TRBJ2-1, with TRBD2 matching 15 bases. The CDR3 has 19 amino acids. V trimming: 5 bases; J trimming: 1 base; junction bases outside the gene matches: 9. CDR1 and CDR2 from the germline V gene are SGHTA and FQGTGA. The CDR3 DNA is TGTGCCAGCAGCCTTGGACTAGCGGGAGGGCCTTCATCCTACAATGAGCAGTTCTTC. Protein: CASSLGLAGGPSSYNEQFF.

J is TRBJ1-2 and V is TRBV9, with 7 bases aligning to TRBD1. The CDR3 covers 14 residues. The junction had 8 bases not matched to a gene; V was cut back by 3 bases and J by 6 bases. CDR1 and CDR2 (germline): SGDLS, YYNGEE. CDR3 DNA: TGTGCCAGCAGCGACCGGGACAGAGGAGATGGCTACACCTTC. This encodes CASSDRDRGDGYTF.